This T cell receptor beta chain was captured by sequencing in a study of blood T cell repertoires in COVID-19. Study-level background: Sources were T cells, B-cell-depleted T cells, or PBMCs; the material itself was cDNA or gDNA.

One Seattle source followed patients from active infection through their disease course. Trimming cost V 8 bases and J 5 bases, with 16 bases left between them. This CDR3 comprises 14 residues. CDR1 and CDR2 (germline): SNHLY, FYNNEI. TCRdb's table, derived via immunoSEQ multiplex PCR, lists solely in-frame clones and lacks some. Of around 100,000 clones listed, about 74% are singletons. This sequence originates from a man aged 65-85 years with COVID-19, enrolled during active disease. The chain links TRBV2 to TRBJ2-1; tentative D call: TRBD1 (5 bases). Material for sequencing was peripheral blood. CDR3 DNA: TGTGCCAGCCGACAAGGCGTGGACAACAATGAGCAGTTCTTC. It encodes CASRQGVDNNEQFF.